These 20 T cell receptor beta chains came from one sample sequenced in a study of cytomegalovirus exposure and HLA in healthy donors. The PCR was carried out with 60 Vbeta primers and 13 Jbeta primers. Clones were sequenced by immunoSEQ multiplex PCR, and TCRdb holds only the in-frame ones, with some missing. The data show about 190,000 clones, 70% to 75% seen once. The sequencing sample was made of PBMCs. These receptors originate from a man aged 25-40 years in good health and CMV-seropositive.

CDR3 in DNA: TGTGCCATCAGTGTAGGGACGGGGGACACTGAAGCTTTCTTT. Translated, it gives CAISVGTGDTEAFF. The chain carries TRBV10-3 and TRBJ1-1; D perhaps matches TRBD1 (5 bases). This CDR3 spans 14 amino acids. V lost 4 bases and J lost 3, with 12 bases in between. Germline-derived CDR1 and CDR2 are ENHRY and SYGVKD.

This clone was counted between two and nine times. V usage is TRBV28 and J usage is TRBJ2-5; D is possibly TRBD2 (7 bases). Trimming stripped 2 bases from V and 5 bases from J, with 18 bases between. The CDR3 has 16 amino acids. The germline gives CDR1 MDHEN, CDR2 SYDVKM. The CDR3 reads CASSLMGGAGVETQYF. Written as DNA, the CDR3 is TGTGCCAGCAGTTTAATGGGGGGGGCAGGGGTGGAGACCCAGTACTTC.

The chain has TRBV5-6 and TRBJ2-7; TRBD1 matches at 9 bases. The ends lost 3 bases at V and 6 bases at J; junction bases unmatched: 7. CDR3 size: 14 residues. Per the germline V gene, CDR1 is SGHDT and CDR2 is YYEEEE. CDR3 in amino acids: CASSWDREGGEQYF. CDR3 nucleotide sequence: TGTGCCAGCAGCTGGGACAGGGAGGGAGGCGAGCAGTACTTC. Variable domain in full (rest from reference TRBV5-6 and TRBJ2-7): DAGVTQSPTHLIKTRGQQVTLRCSPKSGHDTVSWYQQALGQGPQFIFQYYEEEERQRGNFPDRFSGHQFPNYSSELNVNALLLGDSALYLCASSWDREGGEQYFGPGTRLTVT.

The chain links TRBV7-2 to TRBJ2-5; D is possibly TRBD1 (6 bases). Per the germline V gene, CDR1 is SGHTA and CDR2 is FQGNSA. The CDR3 has 12 residues. The V gene lost 5 bases and the J gene lost 8 bases, with 12 bases spanning the gap. As DNA, the CDR3 is TGTGCCAGCAGCCCCCTGACAGGCACCCAGTACTTC. Its protein product is CASSPLTGTQYF.

The chain is built from TRBV28 and TRBJ2-7, with a possible D match to TRBD2 (6 bases). V was cut by 3 bases and J by 2 bases, with 17 bases left in between. This CDR3 is 16 amino acids long. Per germline, CDR1 MDHEN and CDR2 SYDVKM. The CDR3 coding sequence is TGTGCCAGCAGTTTGGAGCTGAGAGGAGGGCCCTACGAGCAGTACTTC. As protein: CASSLELRGGPYEQYF.

There are a few counts of this clone. The chain employs TRBV30 and TRBJ2-3, with D maybe TRBD2 (6 bases). Trimming shortened V by 8 bases and J by 2 bases, and 23 bases separated the two germline ends. The CDR3 is 16 residues long. Germline values: CDR1 GTSNPN, CDR2 SVGIG (reference sequence). The CDR3 region is CAGVYRPAGHTDTQYF. In DNA, the CDR3 is TGTGCCGGAGTGTACCGGCCCGCGGGGCACACAGATACGCAGTATTTT.

V gene TRBV7-2 combines with J gene TRBJ2-1; TRBD1 agrees at 7 bases. CDR1 is SGHTA and CDR2 is FQGNSA in the germline V gene. CDR3 length equals 15 residues. The V and J ends lost 2 bases and 2 bases, in that order; junction bases with no gene match: 3. The CDR3 reads CASSLSTGTYNEQFF. The CDR3 coding sequence is TGTGCCAGCAGCTTATCGACAGGGACCTACAATGAGCAGTTCTTC.

This chain links TRBV21-1 with TRBJ1-6; the DNA was not compared with TRBD1, the D call given in the table. TRBV21-1 is a recognized pseudogene. The CDR3 is made up of 19 amino acids. CDR3 bases: TGTGCCAGCAGCACTTTGGGGAACAGGGGGACAGGATCGGATTCACCCCTCCACTTT. This sequence encodes CASSTLGNRGTGSDSPLHF.

The chain uses TRBV6-1 and TRBJ1-5; no definite D call. With 0 bases removed from V and 0 bases from J, the gap between germline ends came to 12 bases. The CDR3 loop spans 17 amino acids. CDR1 is MNHNS, CDR2 SASEGT, per germline. The CDR3 DNA reads as TGTGCCAGCAGTGAAGCGAGAGCGCTCTATAGCAATCAGCCCCAGCATTTT. Translation: CASSEARALYSNQPQHF.

This chain links TRBV5-1 with TRBJ2-1; 10 positions match TRBD2. The CDR3 spans 15 residues. The V and J ends lost 2 bases and 5 bases, in that order; junction bases with no gene match: 4. The germline CDR1 and CDR2 sequences are SGHRS and YFSETQ. The CDR3 coding sequence is TGCGCCAGCAGCTTTAGACTAGCGGGCGACAATGAGCAGTTCTTC. It specifies CASSFRLAGDNEQFF.

The J gene is TRBJ1-2, the V gene TRBV28; D not resolved. This CDR3 contains 12 residues. Between the trimmed V and J ends, which lost 6 bases and 5 bases, there was a span of 10 bases. Germline V gene data show CDR1 as MDHEN and CDR2 as SYDVKM. The CDR3 spells CASSPREYGYTF. CDR3 DNA: TGTGCCAGCAGCCCCCGGGAGTATGGCTACACCTTC.

V and J are TRBV11-3 and TRBJ2-1; 9 bases fit TRBD2. CDR1 SGHNT and CDR2 YENEEA come from the germline V gene. The ends lost 5 bases at V and 2 bases at J; junction bases unmatched: 13. There are 18 residues in the CDR3. CDR3 sequence reads: CASSPRLAGEGTYNEQFF. DNA of the CDR3: TGTGCCAGCAGCCCGCGGTTAGCGGGAGAAGGAACCTACAATGAGCAGTTCTTC.

The chain uses TRBV4-2 and TRBJ2-2; TRBD1 might be the D (6 bases). V was shortened by 0 bases and J by 5 bases, with 10 bases between the two germline ends. Germline CDR1 and CDR2: LGHNA and YNFKEQ. The CDR3 runs 15 residues. CDR3 nucleotide sequence: TGTGCCAGCAGCCAAGATGACAGGAGGACCGGGGAGCTGTTTTTT. As protein: CASSQDDRRTGELFF.

The chain links TRBV10-3 to TRBJ2-7, with 12 bases lining up with TRBD1. The V gene's germline CDR1 is ENHRY and CDR2 SYGVKD. With 6 bases clipped from V and 5 bases from J, the junction kept 11 bases outside the gene matches. The length of the CDR3 is 16 residues. DNA of the CDR3: TGTGCCATCAGGACGACCCGGGACAGGGGGCATCACGAGCAGTACTTC. It encodes CAIRTTRDRGHHEQYF.

This chain uses TRBV7-2 with TRBJ1-2, with D uncertain. There are 15 residues in the CDR3. V was trimmed by 5 bases and J by 0 bases, leaving 13 bases between them. Per germline, CDR1 SGHTA and CDR2 FQGNSA. The CDR3 DNA reads TGTGCCAGCAGCCCTATATCCGGGTCTAACTATGGCTACACCTTC. Protein: CASSPISGSNYGYTF. The entire variable domain, with the rest obtained from reference TRBV7-2 and TRBJ1-2, is as follows: GAGVSQSPSNKVTEKGKDVELRCDPISGHTALYWYRQSLGQGLEFLIYFQGNSAPDKSGLPSDRFSAERTGGSVSTLTIQRTQQEDSAVYLCASSPISGSNYGYTFGSGTRLTVV.

This chain connects TRBV7-9 to TRBJ2-2; D may be TRBD2 (5 bases). CDR3 size: 14 residues. The germline gives CDR1 SEHNR, CDR2 FQNEAQ (reference sequence). Deletions cut 1 base from V and 9 bases from J, with 12 bases between. CDR3 region: CASSLGTAGRELFF. The CDR3 bases are TGTGCCAGCAGCTTAGGAACTGCCGGGAGGGAGCTGTTTTTT.

The chain recombines TRBV7-2 with TRBJ1-3, with D hard to call. There are 15 residues in the CDR3. Germline CDR1 SGHTA, CDR2 FQGNSA. The V and J ends lost 5 bases and 4 bases respectively, with 15 bases between them. CDR3 sequence: CASSPDPGLGNTIYF. The DNA for the CDR3 is TGTGCCAGCAGCCCTGACCCGGGTTTAGGAAACACCATATATTTT. The full variable domain, in which reference TRBV7-2 and TRBJ1-3 provide the parts outside the CDR3, is GAGVSQSPSNKVTEKGKDVELRCDPISGHTALYWYRQSLGQGLEFLIYFQGNSAPDKSGLPSDRFSAERTGGSVSTLTIQRTQQEDSAVYLCASSPDPGLGNTIYFGEGSWLTVV.

This clone turned up a few times. The chain couples TRBV6-1 to TRBJ2-1, with TRBD2 matching 7 bases. Per germline, CDR1 MNHNS and CDR2 SASEGT. The ends lost 6 bases at V and 0 bases at J; junction bases unmatched: 5. The CDR3 runs 15 residues. CDR3 loop: CASSSSGSSYNEQFF. In nucleotides, the CDR3 is TGTGCCAGCAGCTCTAGCGGCAGCTCCTACAATGAGCAGTTCTTC.

This chain connects TRBV27 to TRBJ2-5, with D unresolved. Germline CDR1 reads MNHEY; CDR2 reads SMNVEV (reference sequence). Trimming stripped 7 bases from V and 5 bases from J, with 8 bases between. This CDR3 is built from 11 residues. The CDR3 loop reads CASTHRETQYF. The CDR3 nucleotides are TGTGCCAGCACTCATCGGGAGACCCAGTACTTC.

The chain carries TRBV14 and TRBJ2-5, with D maybe TRBD1 (6 bases). Trimming stripped 0 bases from V and 4 bases from J, with 21 bases between. From germline, CDR1 is SGHDN and CDR2 FVKESK. The CDR3 has 18 residues. The CDR3 coding sequence is TGTGCCAGCAGCCAAGATTTCCCAGGGGCTACGAATCTAGAGACCCAGTACTTC. Its translation: CASSQDFPGATNLETQYF.